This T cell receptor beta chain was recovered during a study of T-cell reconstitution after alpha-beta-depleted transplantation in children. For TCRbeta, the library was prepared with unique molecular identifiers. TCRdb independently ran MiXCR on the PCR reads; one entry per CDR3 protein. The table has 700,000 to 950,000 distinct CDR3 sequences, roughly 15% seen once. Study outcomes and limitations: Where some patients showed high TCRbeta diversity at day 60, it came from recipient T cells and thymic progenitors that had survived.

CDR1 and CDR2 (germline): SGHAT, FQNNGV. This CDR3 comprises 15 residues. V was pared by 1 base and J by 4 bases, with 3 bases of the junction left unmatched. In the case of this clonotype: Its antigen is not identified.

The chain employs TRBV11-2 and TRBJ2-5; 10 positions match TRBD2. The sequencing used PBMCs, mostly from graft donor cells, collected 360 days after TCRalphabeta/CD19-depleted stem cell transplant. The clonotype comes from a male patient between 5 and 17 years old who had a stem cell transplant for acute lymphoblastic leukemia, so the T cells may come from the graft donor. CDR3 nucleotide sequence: TGTGCCAGCAGCTTAGTTCCTAGCGGGGGAGAGACCCAGTACTTC. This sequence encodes CASSLVPSGGETQYF.